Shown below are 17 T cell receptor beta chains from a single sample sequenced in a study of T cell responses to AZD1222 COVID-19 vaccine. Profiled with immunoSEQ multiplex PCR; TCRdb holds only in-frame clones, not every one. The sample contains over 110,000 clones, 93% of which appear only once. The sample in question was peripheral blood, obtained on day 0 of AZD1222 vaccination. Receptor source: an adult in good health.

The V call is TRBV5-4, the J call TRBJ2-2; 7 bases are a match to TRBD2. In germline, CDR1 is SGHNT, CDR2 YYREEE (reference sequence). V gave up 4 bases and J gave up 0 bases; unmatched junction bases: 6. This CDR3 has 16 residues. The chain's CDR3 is CASSPPAGTNTGELFF. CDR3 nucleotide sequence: TGTGCCAGCAGCCCACCAGCGGGGACGAACACCGGGGAGCTGTTTTTT.

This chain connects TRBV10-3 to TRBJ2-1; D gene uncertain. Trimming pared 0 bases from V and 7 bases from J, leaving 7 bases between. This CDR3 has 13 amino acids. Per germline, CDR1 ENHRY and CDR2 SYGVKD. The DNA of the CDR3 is TGTGCCATCAGTGAGTCGTTCGGAAATGAGCAGTTCTTC. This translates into CAISESFGNEQFF.

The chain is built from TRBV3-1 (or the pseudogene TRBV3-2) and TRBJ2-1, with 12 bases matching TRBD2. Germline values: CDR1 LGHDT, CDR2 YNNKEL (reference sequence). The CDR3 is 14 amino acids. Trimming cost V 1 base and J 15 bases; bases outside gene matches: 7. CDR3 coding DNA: TGTGCCAGCAGCCAAGCGCCTAGCGGGGGGGCCCGGTTCTTC. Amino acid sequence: CASSQAPSGGARFF.

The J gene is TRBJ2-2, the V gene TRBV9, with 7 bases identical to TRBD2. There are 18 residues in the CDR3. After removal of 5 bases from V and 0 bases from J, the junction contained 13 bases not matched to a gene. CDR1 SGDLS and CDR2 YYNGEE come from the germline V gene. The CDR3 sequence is CASRPGGAGTANTGELFF. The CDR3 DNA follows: TGTGCCAGCAGACCGGGGGGTGCGGGAACTGCGAACACCGGGGAGCTGTTTTTT.

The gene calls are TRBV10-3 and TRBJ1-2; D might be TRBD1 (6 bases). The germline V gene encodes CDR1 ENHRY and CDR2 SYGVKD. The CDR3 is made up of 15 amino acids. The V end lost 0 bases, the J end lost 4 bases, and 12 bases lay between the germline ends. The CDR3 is CAISESEGGGYGYTF. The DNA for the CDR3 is TGTGCCATCAGTGAGTCGGAAGGAGGGGGCTATGGCTACACCTTC.

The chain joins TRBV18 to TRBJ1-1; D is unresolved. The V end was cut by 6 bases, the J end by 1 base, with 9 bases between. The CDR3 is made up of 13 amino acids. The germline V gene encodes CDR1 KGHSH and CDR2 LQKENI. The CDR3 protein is CASSLEANTEAFF. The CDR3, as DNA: TGTGCCAGCTCCCTGGAGGCGAACACTGAAGCTTTCTTT. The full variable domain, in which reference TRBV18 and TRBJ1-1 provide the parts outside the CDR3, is NAGVMQNPRHLVRRRGQEARLRCSPMKGHSHVYWYRQLPEEGLKFMVYLQKENIIDESGMPKERFSAEFPKEGPSILRIQQVVRGDSAAYFCASSLEANTEAFFGQGTRLTVV.

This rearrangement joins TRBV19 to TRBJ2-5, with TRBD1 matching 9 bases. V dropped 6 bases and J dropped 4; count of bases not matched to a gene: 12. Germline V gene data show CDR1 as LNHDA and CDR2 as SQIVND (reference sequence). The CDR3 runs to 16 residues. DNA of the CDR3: TGTGCCAGTAGCGCCTCAAACAGGGGGCGCAGAGAGACCCAGTACTTC. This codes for CASSASNRGRRETQYF.

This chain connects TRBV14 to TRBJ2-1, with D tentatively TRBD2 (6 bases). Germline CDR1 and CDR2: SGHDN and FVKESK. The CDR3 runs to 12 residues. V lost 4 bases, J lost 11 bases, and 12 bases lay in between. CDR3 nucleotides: TGTGCCAGCAGCCCAGGCGGAGGGCAGCAGTTCTTC. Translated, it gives CASSPGGGQQFF.

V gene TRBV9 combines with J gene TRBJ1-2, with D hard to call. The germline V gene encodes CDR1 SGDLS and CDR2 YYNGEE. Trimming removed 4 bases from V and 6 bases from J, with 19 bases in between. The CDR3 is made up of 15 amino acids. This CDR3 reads CASSFGPGKENGYTF. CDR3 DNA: TGTGCCAGCAGCTTCGGGCCCGGCAAGGAGAATGGCTACACCTTC.

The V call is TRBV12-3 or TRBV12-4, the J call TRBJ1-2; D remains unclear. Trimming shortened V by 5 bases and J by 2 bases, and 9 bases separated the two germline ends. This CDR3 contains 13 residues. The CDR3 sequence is CASSRSFNYGYTF. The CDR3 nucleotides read TGTGCCAGCAGTCGATCCTTCAACTATGGCTACACCTTC.

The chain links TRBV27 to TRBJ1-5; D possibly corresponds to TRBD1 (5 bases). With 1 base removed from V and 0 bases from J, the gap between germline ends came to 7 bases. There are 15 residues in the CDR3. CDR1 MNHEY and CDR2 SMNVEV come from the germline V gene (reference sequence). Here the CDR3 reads CASSLFGGSNQPQHF. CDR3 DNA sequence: TGTGCCAGCAGTTTATTCGGGGGTAGCAATCAGCCCCAGCATTTT.

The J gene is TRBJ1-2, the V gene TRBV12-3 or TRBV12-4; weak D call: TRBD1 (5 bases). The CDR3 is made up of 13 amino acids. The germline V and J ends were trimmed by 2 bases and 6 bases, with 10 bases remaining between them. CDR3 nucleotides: TGTGCCAGCAGTTTACAGGGTTTCGATGGCTACACCTTC. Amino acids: CASSLQGFDGYTF.

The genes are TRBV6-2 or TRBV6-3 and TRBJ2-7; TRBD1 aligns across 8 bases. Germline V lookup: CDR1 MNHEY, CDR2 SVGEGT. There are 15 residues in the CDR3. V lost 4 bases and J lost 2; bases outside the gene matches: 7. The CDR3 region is CASSSTGALTYEQYF. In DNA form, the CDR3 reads TGTGCCAGCAGTTCGACAGGGGCACTAACCTACGAGCAGTACTTC.

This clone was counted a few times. The CDR3 protein is CASSPRTGVLNYGYTF. Here the CDR3 DNA reads TGTGCCAGCAGCCCCCGGACAGGGGTACTTAACTATGGCTACACCTTC. The gene calls are TRBV9 and TRBJ1-2; TRBD1 matches 9 bases. With V trimmed by 4 bases and J by 1 base, 8 bases remained unmatched. The CDR3 is made up of 16 amino acids. Germline CDR1 and CDR2: SGDLS and YYNGEE.

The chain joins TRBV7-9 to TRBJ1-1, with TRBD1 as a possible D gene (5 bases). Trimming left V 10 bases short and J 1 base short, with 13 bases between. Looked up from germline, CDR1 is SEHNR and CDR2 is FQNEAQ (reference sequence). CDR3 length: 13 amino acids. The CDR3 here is CATRRGRNTEAFF. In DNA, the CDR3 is TGTGCCACCCGGCGGGGCCGGAACACTGAAGCTTTCTTT. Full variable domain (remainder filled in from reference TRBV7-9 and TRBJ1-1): DTGVSQNPRHKITKRGQNVTFRCDPISEHNRLYWYRQTLGQGPEFLTYFQNEAQLEKSRLLSDRFSAERPKGSFSTLEIQRTEQGDSAMYLCATRRGRNTEAFFGQGTRLTVV.

CDR3 amino acids: CASSLSLAGDSYEQYF. The DNA of the CDR3 is TGTGCCAGCAGCTTGAGCCTAGCGGGAGACTCCTACGAGCAGTACTTC. The chain employs TRBV5-4 and TRBJ2-7; TRBD2 matches at 10 bases. Germline CDR1 is SGHNT and CDR2 is YYREEE (reference sequence). The CDR3 covers 16 residues. After removal of 1 base from V and 0 bases from J, the junction contained 4 bases not matched to a gene.

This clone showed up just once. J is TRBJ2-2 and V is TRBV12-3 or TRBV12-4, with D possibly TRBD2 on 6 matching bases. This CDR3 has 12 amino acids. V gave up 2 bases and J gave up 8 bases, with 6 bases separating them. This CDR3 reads CASSLLAGELFF. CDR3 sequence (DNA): TGTGCCAGCAGTTTACTAGCGGGGGAGCTGTTTTTT.